The 7 T cell receptor beta chains below come from one sample, sequenced in a study of shared clonotypes between healthy human individuals (dated by TCRdb to about 2020). Libraries came from the immunoSEQ multiplex PCR assay. TCRdb stores this immuneACCESS table with in-frame sequences only. Part of the clones is absent; in the studies checked, under half of the shortfall reflects unresolved V genes, and no reason is known for the rest. The sample has about 1 million clones on record, approximately 76% of them singletons. The ten largest clones add up to approximately 1.3% of the sample. Sequencing was done on a sample of memory CD4+ T cells sorted from blood. The cell subset or site tag for this specimen amounts to: CD45RA-negative fraction. The receptors derive from a man aged 18 to 29 in good health.

Comments on this clone: A much larger clone differs by one base, so this may be a read error. This sample also contains other DNA sequences that code for the same CDR3. J is TRBJ1-6 and V is TRBV30; D uncertain. This CDR3 comprises 16 residues. Looked up from germline, CDR1 is GTSNPN and CDR2 is SVGIG (reference sequence). The CDR3 sequence: CAWSVGDSSNNSPLHF. In DNA, the CDR3 is TGTGCCTGGAGTGTCGGAGATAGCTCCAATAATTCACCCCTCCACTTT.

This clone was observed a few times. The rearrangement links TRBV25-1 to TRBJ1-1; 8 bases are shared with TRBD1. Germline CDR1 is MGHDK and CDR2 is SYGVNS. Trimming removed 3 bases from V and 6 bases from J; junction bases left unmatched: 12. This CDR3 is 16 amino acids long. CDR3 bases: TGTGCCAGCAGTGAGTTTGGCGGACAGGGTGGTGCTGAAGCTTTCTTT. This sequence encodes CASSEFGGQGGAEAFF.

The chain couples TRBV28 to TRBJ2-3; no clear D gene. V was shortened by 5 bases and J by 2 bases, with 11 bases between the two germline ends. Germline loops: CDR1 MDHEN, CDR2 SYDVKM. This CDR3 contains 14 residues. The CDR3, as DNA: TGTGCCAGCAGTCCCGGGTGGACCACAGATACGCAGTATTTT. This translates into CASSPGWTTDTQYF.

The V call is TRBV2, the J call TRBJ2-7; no clear D gene. Germline CDR1 and CDR2: SNHLY and FYNNEI. CDR3 length: 13 residues. Trimming took off 4 bases at V and 0 bases at J, with 7 bases between the two ends. CDR3 protein: CASSGQVSYEQYF. The CDR3 DNA reads TGTGCCAGCAGTGGCCAGGTCTCCTACGAGCAGTACTTC.

Concerning this clone itself: A read error may explain this, as a much larger clone is one base away. V gene TRBV11-3 combines with J gene TRBJ2-2, with D hard to call. The CDR3 runs 12 residues. The ends were cut back, 3 bases at V and 5 bases at J, with 4 bases in the middle. Per germline, CDR1 SGHNT and CDR2 YENEEA. CDR3 DNA sequence: TGTGCCAGCAGCTTCGAGACCGGGGAGCTGTTTTTT. Translation: CASSFETGELFF.

This clone showed up just once. The gene calls are TRBV6-1 and TRBJ2-7, with 12 bases fitting TRBD2. Germline CDR1 reads MNHNS; CDR2 reads SASEGT. Trimming removed 8 bases from V and 6 bases from J; junction bases left unmatched: 11. The CDR3 extends over 15 amino acids. CDR3 region: CASGETSGRTREQYF. In nucleotides, the CDR3 is TGTGCCAGCGGGGAAACTAGCGGGAGGACTCGCGAGCAGTACTTC.

The chain uses TRBV4-1 and TRBJ2-2, with D perhaps matching TRBD2 (6 bases). Germline values: CDR1 MGHRA, CDR2 YSYEKL. This CDR3 has 16 amino acids. Trimming cost V 2 bases and J 0 bases, with 10 bases left between them. The CDR3, as DNA: TGCGCCAGCAGCCAACTGGGGAGGTCGAACACCGGGGAGCTGTTTTTT. As protein: CASSQLGRSNTGELFF.